This T cell receptor beta chain came from a study of OX40 agonist ivuxolimab in advanced cancers. TCRdb's table, derived via immunoSEQ multiplex PCR, lists solely in-frame clones and lacks some. This repertoire shows roughly 22,000 clones, about 90% found once; its top ten account for 25% to 30%. Trimming took 9 bases from V and 1 from J; bases not matched to a gene: 12. Germline V gene lookup returns CDR1 SNHLY and CDR2 FYNNEI. This CDR3 comprises 16 residues. The sequencing used CD4+ or CD8+ T cells sorted from blood, collected in a trial of the OX40 agonist ivuxolimab. The V gene is TRBV2, the J gene TRBJ2-1, with 7 nucleotides matching TRBD1. This clonotype originated in an adult with an advanced solid tumor such as melanoma, head and neck, liver or kidney cancer. This CDR3 reads CARETGQGRSYNEQFF. CDR3 bases: TGTGCCAGAGAGACAGGGCAAGGAAGGTCCTACAATGAGCAGTTCTTC.